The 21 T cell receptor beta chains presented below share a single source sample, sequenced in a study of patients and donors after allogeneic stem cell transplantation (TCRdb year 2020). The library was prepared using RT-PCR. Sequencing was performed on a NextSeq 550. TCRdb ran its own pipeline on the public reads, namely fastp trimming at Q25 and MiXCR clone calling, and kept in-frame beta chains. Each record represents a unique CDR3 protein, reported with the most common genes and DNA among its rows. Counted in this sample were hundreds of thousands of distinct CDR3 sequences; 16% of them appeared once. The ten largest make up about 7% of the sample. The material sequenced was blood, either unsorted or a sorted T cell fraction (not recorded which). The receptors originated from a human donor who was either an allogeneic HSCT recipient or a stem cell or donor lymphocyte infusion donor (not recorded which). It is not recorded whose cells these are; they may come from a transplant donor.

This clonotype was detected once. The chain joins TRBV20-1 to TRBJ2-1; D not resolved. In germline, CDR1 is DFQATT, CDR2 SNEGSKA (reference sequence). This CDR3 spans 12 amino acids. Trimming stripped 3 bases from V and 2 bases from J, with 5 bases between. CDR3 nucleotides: TGCAGTGCTAGCGAGACCTACAATGAGCAGTTCTTC. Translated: CSASETYNEQFF.

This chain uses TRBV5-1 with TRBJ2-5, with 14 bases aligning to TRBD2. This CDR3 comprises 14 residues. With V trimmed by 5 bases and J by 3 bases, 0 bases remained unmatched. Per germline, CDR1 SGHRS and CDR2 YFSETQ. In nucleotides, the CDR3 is TGCGCCAGCAGGACTAGCGGGAGGGAAGAGACCCAGTACTTC. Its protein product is CASRTSGREETQYF. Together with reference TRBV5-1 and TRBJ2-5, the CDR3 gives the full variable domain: KAGVTQTPRYLIKTRGQQVTLSCSPISGHRSVSWYQQTPGQGLQFLFEYFSETQRNKGNFPGRFSGRQFSNSRSEMNVSTLELGDSALYLCASRTSGREETQYFGPGTRLLVL.

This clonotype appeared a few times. CDR3 nucleotides: TGCGCCAGCAGCCAAGAGCCGGGTCGAACCTACGAGCAGTACTTC. Translated, it gives CASSQEPGRTYEQYF. The chain joins TRBV4-3 to TRBJ2-7; D is unclear. V was pared by 0 bases and J by 2 bases, with 11 bases between. Per germline, CDR1 LGHNA and CDR2 YSLEER. This CDR3 is 15 amino acids long.

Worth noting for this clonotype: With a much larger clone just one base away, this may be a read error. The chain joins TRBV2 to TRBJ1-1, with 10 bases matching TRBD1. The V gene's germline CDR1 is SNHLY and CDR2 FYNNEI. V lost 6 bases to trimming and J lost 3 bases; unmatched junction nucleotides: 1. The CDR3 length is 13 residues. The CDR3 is CASRGQGYTEAFF. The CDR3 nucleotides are TGTGCCAGCAGGGGACAGGGGTACACTGAAGCTTTCTTT.

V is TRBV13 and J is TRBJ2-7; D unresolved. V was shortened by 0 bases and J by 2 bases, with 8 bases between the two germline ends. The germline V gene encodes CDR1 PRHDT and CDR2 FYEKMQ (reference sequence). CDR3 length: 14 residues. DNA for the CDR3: TGTGCCAGCAGCTTAGGGACTGCCGCCTACGAGCAGTACTTC. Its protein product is CASSLGTAAYEQYF.

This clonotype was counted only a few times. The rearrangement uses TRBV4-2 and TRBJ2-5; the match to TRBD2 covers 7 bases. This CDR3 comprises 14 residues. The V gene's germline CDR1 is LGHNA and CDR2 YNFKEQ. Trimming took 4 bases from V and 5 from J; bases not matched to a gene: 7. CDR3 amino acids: CASSPGRGGETQYF. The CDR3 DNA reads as TGTGCCAGCAGCCCGGGGCGGGGAGGGGAGACCCAGTACTTC.

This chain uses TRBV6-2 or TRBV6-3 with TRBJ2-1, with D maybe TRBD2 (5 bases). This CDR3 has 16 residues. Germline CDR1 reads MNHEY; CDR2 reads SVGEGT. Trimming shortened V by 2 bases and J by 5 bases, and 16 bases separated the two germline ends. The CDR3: CASSYGGNKGDNEQFF. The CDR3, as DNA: TGTGCCAGCAGTTACGGTGGCAACAAGGGAGACAATGAGCAGTTCTTC.

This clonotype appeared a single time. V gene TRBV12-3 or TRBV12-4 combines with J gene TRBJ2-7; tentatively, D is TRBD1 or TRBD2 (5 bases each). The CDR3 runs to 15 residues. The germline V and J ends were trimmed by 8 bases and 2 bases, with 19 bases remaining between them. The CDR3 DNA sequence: TGTGCCAGCGGAACCCCGGGACGTACGACCTACGAGCAGTACTTC. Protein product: CASGTPGRTTYEQYF.

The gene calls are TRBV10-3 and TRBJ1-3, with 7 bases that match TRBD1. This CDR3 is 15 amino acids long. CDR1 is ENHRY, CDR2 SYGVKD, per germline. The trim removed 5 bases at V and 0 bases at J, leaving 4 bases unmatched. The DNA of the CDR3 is TGTGCCATCAGTAGGACAGGTTACTCTGGAAACACCATATATTTT. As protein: CAISRTGYSGNTIYF.

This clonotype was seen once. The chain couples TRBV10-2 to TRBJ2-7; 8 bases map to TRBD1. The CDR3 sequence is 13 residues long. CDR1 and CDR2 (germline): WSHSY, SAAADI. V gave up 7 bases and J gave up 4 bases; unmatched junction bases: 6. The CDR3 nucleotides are TGCGCCAGCAAACCGGGACAGGTGTACGAGCAGTACTTC. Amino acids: CASKPGQVYEQYF.

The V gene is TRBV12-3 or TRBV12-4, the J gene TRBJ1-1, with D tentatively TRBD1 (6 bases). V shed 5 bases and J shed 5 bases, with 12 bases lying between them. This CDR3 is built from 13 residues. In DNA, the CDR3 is TGTGCCAGCAGTCGGGAGGGGGGAACTGAAGCTTTCTTT. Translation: CASSREGGTEAFF.

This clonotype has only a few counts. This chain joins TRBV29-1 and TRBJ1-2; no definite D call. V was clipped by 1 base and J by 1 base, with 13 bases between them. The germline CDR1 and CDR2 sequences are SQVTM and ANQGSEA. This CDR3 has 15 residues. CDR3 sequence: CSVEGVTYDNYGYTF. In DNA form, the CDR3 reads TGCAGCGTTGAAGGAGTGACATACGATAACTATGGCTACACCTTC.

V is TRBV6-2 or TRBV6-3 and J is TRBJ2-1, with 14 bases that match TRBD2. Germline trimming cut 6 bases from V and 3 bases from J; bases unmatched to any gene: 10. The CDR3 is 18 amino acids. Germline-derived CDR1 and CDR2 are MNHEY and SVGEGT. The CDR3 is CASSGTSGGPLLYNEQFF. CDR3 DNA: TGTGCCAGCAGCGGGACTAGCGGGGGCCCGTTACTCTACAATGAGCAGTTCTTC.

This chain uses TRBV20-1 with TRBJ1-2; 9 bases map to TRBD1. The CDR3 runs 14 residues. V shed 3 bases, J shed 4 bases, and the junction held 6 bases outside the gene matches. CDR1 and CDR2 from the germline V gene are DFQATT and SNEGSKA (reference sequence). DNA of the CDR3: TGCAGTGCTAGGGACAGGGGCCTAACCTATGGCTACACCTTC. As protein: CSARDRGLTYGYTF.

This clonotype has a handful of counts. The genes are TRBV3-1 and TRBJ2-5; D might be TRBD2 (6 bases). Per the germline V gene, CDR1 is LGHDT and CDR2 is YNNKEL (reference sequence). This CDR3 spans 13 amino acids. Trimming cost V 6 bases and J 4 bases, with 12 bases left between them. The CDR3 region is CASRRGTIETQYF. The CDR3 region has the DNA TGTGCCAGCAGGCGGGGAACTATAGAGACCCAGTACTTC.

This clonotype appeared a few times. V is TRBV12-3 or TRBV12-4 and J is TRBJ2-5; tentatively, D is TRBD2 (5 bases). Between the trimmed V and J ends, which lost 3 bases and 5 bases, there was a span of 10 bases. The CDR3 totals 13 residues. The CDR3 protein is CASSFGGPETQYF. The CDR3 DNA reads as TGTGCCAGCAGTTTTGGCGGGCCGGAGACCCAGTACTTC.

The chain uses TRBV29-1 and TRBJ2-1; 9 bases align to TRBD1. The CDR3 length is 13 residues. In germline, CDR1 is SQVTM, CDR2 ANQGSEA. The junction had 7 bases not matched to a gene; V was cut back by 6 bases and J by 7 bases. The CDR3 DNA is TGCAGCGTAGGGACAGGGAATCTGAATGAGCAGTTCTTC. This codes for CSVGTGNLNEQFF.

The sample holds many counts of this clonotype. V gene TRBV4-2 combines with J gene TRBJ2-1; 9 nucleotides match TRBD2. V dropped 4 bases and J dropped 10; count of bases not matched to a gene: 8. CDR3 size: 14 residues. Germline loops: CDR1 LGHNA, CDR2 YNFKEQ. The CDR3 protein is CASSPGLANTEQFF. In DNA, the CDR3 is TGTGCCAGCAGCCCGGGACTAGCCAACACAGAGCAGTTCTTC.

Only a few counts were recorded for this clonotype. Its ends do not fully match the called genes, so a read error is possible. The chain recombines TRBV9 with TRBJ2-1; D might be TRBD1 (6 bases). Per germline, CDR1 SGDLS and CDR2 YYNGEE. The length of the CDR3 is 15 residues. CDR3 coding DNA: TGTGCTAGCAGCGTAGGGGAAGGGGGTCGGGATGAGCAGTTCTTC. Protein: CASSVGEGGRDEQFF.

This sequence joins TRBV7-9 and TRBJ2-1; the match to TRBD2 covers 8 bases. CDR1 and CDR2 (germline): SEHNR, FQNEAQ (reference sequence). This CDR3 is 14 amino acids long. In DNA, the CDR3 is TGTGCAACCCCACTAGCGGCACAGGTCCATGAGCAGTTCTTC. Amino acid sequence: CATPLAAQVHEQFF.

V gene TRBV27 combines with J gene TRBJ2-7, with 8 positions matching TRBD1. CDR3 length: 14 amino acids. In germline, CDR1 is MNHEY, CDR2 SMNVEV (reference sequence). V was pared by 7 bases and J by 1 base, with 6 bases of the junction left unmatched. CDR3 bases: TGTGCCAGCACCCTGAGGACAGGGTCCTACGAGCAGTACTTC. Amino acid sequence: CASTLRTGSYEQYF.